The text below deals with one TCR beta chain. CDR3 length: 15 amino acids. Trimming cost V 1 base and J 9 bases; bases outside gene matches: 10. The germline V gene encodes CDR1 LGHDT and CDR2 YNNKEL (reference sequence). The data belong to a study of blood T cell repertoires in COVID-19. Study as a whole: The United States, Italy and Spain provided the acute and convalescent COVID-19 samples. PBMCs, B-cell-depleted T cells, or T cells were the source of the cDNA or gDNA that made up the material.

As handled by the study authors: The authors estimated nucleated cell counts from reference gene primer amplification. Method: immunoSEQ multiplex PCR; TCRdb's copy keeps in-frame clones and lacks some. V and J calls and clone size come straight from that table; D and trimming were deduced from the DNA. The sample consists of approximately 190,000 clones, roughly four fifths of them appearing once. This receptor was identified in a woman between 40 and 50 years old with acute or convalescent COVID-19. Sequencing used peripheral blood. The chain carries TRBV3-1 (or the pseudogene TRBV3-2) and TRBJ2-7, with 9 bases matching TRBD2. The CDR3 region is CASSQGGGGAVRQYF. For the CDR3, the DNA is TGTGCCAGCAGCCAAGGCGGCGGGGGGGCAGTCAGGCAGTACTTC.